This T cell receptor beta chain stems from a study of beta chain features in type 1 diabetes. Study information: Across the samples, about 100 million sorted cells were examined in total. Study-wide findings and caveats: A greater similarity of naive, central memory and Treg TCRB repertoires was seen among patients than among healthy donors.

With respect to this clone: Its antigen is currently unknown.

The entirety of the isolated RNA underwent reverse transcription, so expressed TCRB transcripts were sequenced. About 3.9 million reads on average were seen across naive, central memory and regulatory T cell samples. Sequencing used immunoSEQ multiplex PCR; TCRdb keeps in-frame clones, though not all of them. This sample has some 500,000 clones; 9.5% to 12% occur once, and the top ten carry around 0.05%. This CDR3 comprises 12 residues. Germline V gene lookup returns CDR1 KGHSH and CDR2 LQKENI. Trimming left V 4 bases short and J 3 bases short, with 7 bases between. The sequencing sample was made of naive CD4+ T cells from blood. The sequence was collected from a woman aged 18-29 years in good health. The chain employs TRBV18 and TRBJ2-7; D unclear. CDR3 DNA: TGTGCCAGCTCACTGGGTGGCTACGAGCAGTACTTC. Translated: CASSLGGYEQYF.